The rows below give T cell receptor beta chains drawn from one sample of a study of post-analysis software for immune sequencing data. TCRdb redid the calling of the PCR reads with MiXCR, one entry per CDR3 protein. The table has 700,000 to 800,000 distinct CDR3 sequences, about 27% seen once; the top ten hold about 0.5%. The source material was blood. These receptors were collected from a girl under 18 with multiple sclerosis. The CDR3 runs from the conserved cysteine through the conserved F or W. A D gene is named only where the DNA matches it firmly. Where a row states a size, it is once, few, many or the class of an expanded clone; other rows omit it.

DNA: TGTGCCAGCAGTGAAATGGGCCAGTCGCAGTACTTC
CDR3: CASSEMGQSQYF
size: -
J: TRBJ2-5
D: -
V: TRBV6-1

DNA: TGCAGTGCCCGAGTGGGGGCCTCGGGGACCCAGTACTTC
CDR3: CSARVGASGTQYF
size: few
J: TRBJ2-5
D: -
V: TRBV20-1

DNA: TGCGCCAGCAAGGTCGATCAGGGATGGACTGAAGCTTTCTTT
CDR3: CASKVDQGWTEAFF
size: -
J: TRBJ1-1
D: -
V: TRBV5-1

DNA: TGTGCCAGCAGTGAACTAAGACAGGGGGCGAGCTATGGCTACACCTTC
CDR3: CASSELRQGASYGYTF
size: few
J: TRBJ1-2
D: TRBD1
V: TRBV6-1

DNA: TGTGCCAGCAGTACAGGGGGAGTGGACACTGAAGCTTTCTTT
CDR3: CASSTGGVDTEAFF
size: -
J: TRBJ1-1
D: TRBD1
V: TRBV7-9

DNA: TGCAGCGCGGGCTATACAGGGGCCCTAGGAAACACCATATATTTT
CDR3: CSAGYTGALGNTIYF
size: -
J: TRBJ1-3
D: TRBD1
V: TRBV29-1

DNA: TGTGCCAGCAGTCGACCGGACAGGGACACAGATACGCAGTATTTT
CDR3: CASSRPDRDTDTQYF
size: -
J: TRBJ2-3
D: TRBD1
V: TRBV6-2/TRBV6-3

DNA: TGTGCCAGCAGCTTAAATCCCATTCCAGGGGAGACCCAGTACTTC
CDR3: CASSLNPIPGETQYF
size: -
J: TRBJ2-5
D: -
V: TRBV11-2

DNA: TGTGCCGGCAGTCAGGACAGCTACGAGCAGTACTTC
CDR3: CAGSQDSYEQYF
size: -
J: TRBJ2-7
D: -
V: TRBV6-2/TRBV6-3

DNA: TGCGCCAGCAGCCAAGATCTTTCTCCGGGGGGGACGGCAGATACGCAGTATTTT
CDR3: CASSQDLSPGGTADTQYF
size: few
J: TRBJ2-3
D: TRBD2
V: TRBV4-1

DNA: TGTGCCAGCAGCTTATATGGCCTAGCGGGAGCAGCAGATACGCAGTATTTT
CDR3: CASSLYGLAGAADTQYF
size: few
J: TRBJ2-3
D: TRBD2
V: TRBV7-9

DNA: TGTGCCAGCAGTTACGGGGCGGGGACTGTGCCCTACGAGCAGTACTTC
CDR3: CASSYGAGTVPYEQYF
size: few
J: TRBJ2-7
D: -
V: TRBV6-6

DNA: TGCGCCAGCAGCCAGGACTCCTACGAGCAGTACTTC
CDR3: CASSQDSYEQYF
size: many
J: TRBJ2-7
D: -
V: TRBV5-1

DNA: TGTGCCACCAGCGCTAGTGGGTCTGCGGAGCAGTTCTTC
CDR3: CATSASGSAEQFF
size: few
J: TRBJ2-1
D: -
V: TRBV24-1

DNA: TGTGCCAGCAGCTCCCGCGGACCGGGACGGCGGGAGTCTCCCTACGAGCAGTACTTC
CDR3: CASSSRGPGRRESPYEQYF
size: -
J: TRBJ2-7
D: TRBD2
V: TRBV5-6

DNA: TGTGCCACCAGCAGAGACCCATTCTACGAGCAGTACTTC
CDR3: CATSRDPFYEQYF
size: many
J: TRBJ2-7
D: -
V: TRBV15

DNA: TGCGCCAGCAGCCAAGACCCCGGTGCAGGGTCCGAGCAGTACTTC
CDR3: CASSQDPGAGSEQYF
size: -
J: TRBJ2-7
D: -
V: TRBV4-3

DNA: TGTGCCAGCAGCCCTCAGGGCGGGGAAACCTATGGCTACACCTTC
CDR3: CASSPQGGETYGYTF
size: few
J: TRBJ1-2
D: -
V: TRBV9

DNA: TGCGCCAGCAGCTTGGCTGGCAGGGGAGAAGAGACCCAGTACTTC
CDR3: CASSLAGRGEETQYF
size: -
J: TRBJ2-5
D: -
V: TRBV5-1

DNA: TGTGCCAGCAGGAGACTAGCGGGGGATACAGATACGCAGTATTTT
CDR3: CASRRLAGDTDTQYF
size: -
J: TRBJ2-3
D: TRBD2
V: TRBV2

DNA: TGCGCCAGCAGCCACCCCCCGGAACGGGGGGCTTCTTACTACAATGAGCAGTTCTTC
CDR3: CASSHPPERGASYYNEQFF
size: -
J: TRBJ2-1
D: -
V: TRBV4-1

DNA: TGTGCCAGCAGCCCTCTAACTAGCGCCAAAAACATTCAGTACTTC
CDR3: CASSPLTSAKNIQYF
size: few
J: TRBJ2-4
D: -
V: TRBV3-1

DNA: TGTGCCAGCAGCTATGACCCCGGTGGGGTTCCCAAAAACATTCAGTACTTC
CDR3: CASSYDPGGVPKNIQYF
size: few
J: TRBJ2-4
D: -
V: TRBV27

DNA: TGTGCCAGCACCGGGACTAGCGGGAGCTCTAATGAGCAGTTCTTC
CDR3: CASTGTSGSSNEQFF
size: many
J: TRBJ2-1
D: TRBD2
V: TRBV2

DNA: TGTGCCAGCAGTGACCGGTATAATTACCGGGACGAAGCCAAAAACATTCAGTACTTC
CDR3: CASSDRYNYRDEAKNIQYF
size: few
J: TRBJ2-4
D: -
V: TRBV6-1

DNA: TGTGCCACCAAATCAGGCGGGTTTAACATTCAGTACTTC
CDR3: CATKSGGFNIQYF
size: few
J: TRBJ2-4
D: -
V: TRBV15

DNA: TGTGCCAGCAGCCCCTGGGCCTCCCGCGGAGGCAATTCACCCCTCCACTTT
CDR3: CASSPWASRGGNSPLHF
size: -
J: TRBJ1-6
D: -
V: TRBV7-2

DNA: TGCAGTGCTAGGGCCCAGGGGGGCAATCAGCCCCAGCATTTT
CDR3: CSARAQGGNQPQHF
size: few
J: TRBJ1-5
D: TRBD1
V: TRBV20-1

DNA: TGTGCCAGCAGTTTATTAGGGGTGCCCTCGTACTACGAGCAGTACTTC
CDR3: CASSLLGVPSYYEQYF
size: once
J: TRBJ2-7
D: -
V: TRBV28

DNA: TGTGCCAGCTCACCGGCGGGGTCTCCTTTGTACGAGCAGTACTTC
CDR3: CASSPAGSPLYEQYF
size: -
J: TRBJ2-7
D: -
V: TRBV18

DNA: TGTGCCACCAGCCTCCGACTAGCTATGGAGACCCAGTACTTC
CDR3: CATSLRLAMETQYF
size: -
J: TRBJ2-5
D: TRBD2
V: TRBV15

DNA: TGCAGCGTTGCTTTCCGGCTACAAGCGCACGAGCAGTACTTC
CDR3: CSVAFRLQAHEQYF
size: -
J: TRBJ2-7
D: -
V: TRBV29-1

DNA: TGCGCCAGCAGCCACAGCGATATTGCCGAGTTTGGGGAGCAGTACTTC
CDR3: CASSHSDIAEFGEQYF
size: few
J: TRBJ2-5
D: -
V: TRBV4-1

DNA: TGCAGCGTTGTGGGGGGTAACACAGATACGCAGTATTTT
CDR3: CSVVGGNTDTQYF
size: -
J: TRBJ2-3
D: -
V: TRBV29-1

DNA: TGTGCCAGCAGCTTAGCGTGGTCAGGGGGGAACTACGAGCAGTACTTC
CDR3: CASSLAWSGGNYEQYF
size: -
J: TRBJ2-7
D: -
V: TRBV7-2

DNA: TGTGCCAGCAGCCGGTCAAGGGGGGGGAGCTCCTACGAGCAGTACTTC
CDR3: CASSRSRGGSSYEQYF
size: -
J: TRBJ2-7
D: -
V: TRBV3-1